The sequence of this T cell receptor (beta chain) was determined in a study of cytomegalovirus exposure and HLA in healthy donors. CDR3 length: 15 residues. Germline V gene data show CDR1 as SGHRS and CDR2 as YFSETQ. J was trimmed by 4 bases and V by 2 bases; bases with no gene match: 8. The PCR contained 60 Vbeta and 13 Jbeta primers. The protocol was immunoSEQ multiplex PCR, while the TCRdb copy is restricted to in-frame clones and leaves out a portion. The sample includes about 160,000 clones. Study findings and constraints: The records held CMV serostatus as the only immune exposure information. Prior analysis indicated that the majority of TCR beta V segments exhibited productivity approximately 90% or approximately 30% of the time. Later, an analysis showed that TCR beta chains associated with HLA were more clonally expanded than others that were equally common.

As regards this clone: Its antigen is as yet unknown.

The receptor's source is a woman aged 60-75 years in good health and CMV-seronegative. The gene calls are TRBV5-1 and TRBJ2-7, with 8 nucleotides matching TRBD1. Sequencing input: PBMCs. The DNA for the CDR3 is TGCGCCAGCAGCTTTGCAGGGGGCCATTTGTACGAGCAGTACTTC. Protein product: CASSFAGGHLYEQYF.